Listed here are 8 T cell receptor beta chains from one sample, sequenced in a study of Graves' ophthalmopathy and Graves' hyperthyroidism. Using RNA transcripts, the TCR beta CDR3 regions were amplified. HTBI primers primed a first-round RT-PCR, and a second-round multiplex PCR followed. TCRdb independently ran MiXCR on the multiplex PCR reads; one entry per CDR3 protein. The sample includes 200,000 to 250,000 distinct CDR3 sequences, 45% of them seen just once. Sequencing was performed on peripheral blood. These receptors were collected from an adult man with Graves' ophthalmopathy.

CDR3 residues: CASSVERGDTEAFF. Here the CDR3 DNA reads TGTGCCAGCAGCGTAGAAAGGGGGGACACTGAAGCTTTCTTT. The chain combines TRBV9 with TRBJ1-1; possibly TRBD1 for D (6 bases). This CDR3 is 14 amino acids long. Germline V gives CDR1 SGDLS, CDR2 YYNGEE. Between the trimmed V and J ends, which lost 0 bases and 3 bases, there was a span of 9 bases.

This clonotype was seen repeatedly, ten times or more. The CDR3 DNA follows: TGTGCCAGCAGTCTCAGGGCCAACGTCCTGACTTTC. This codes for CASSLRANVLTF. The gene calls are TRBV2 and TRBJ2-6; D is ambiguous. The germline CDR1 and CDR2 sequences are SNHLY and FYNNEI. CDR3 length equals 12 residues. The V and J ends lost 5 bases and 5 bases respectively, with 4 bases between them.

On this clonotype itself: This CDR3 fails to terminate in the conserved phenylalanine or tryptophan, so it likely reflects a read error. This rearrangement joins TRBV7-3 to TRBJ1-5; TRBD1 is a possible D gene (6 bases). The ends were cut back, 5 bases at V and 4 bases at J, with 9 bases in the middle. The length of the CDR3 is 13 residues. Per the germline V gene, CDR1 is SGHTA and CDR2 is FQGTGA. The CDR3 loop is CASSPQGNQPQHS. CDR3 coding DNA: TGTGCCAGCAGCCCACAGGGTAATCAGCCCCAGCATTCT.

This clonotype was counted between two and nine times. The CDR3 region is CASSLSRSGVETQYF. The CDR3 nucleotides are TGTGCCAGCAGCTTATCCCGGTCAGGGGTCGAGACCCAGTACTTC. The V gene is TRBV7-2, the J gene TRBJ2-5, with D perhaps matching TRBD1 (6 bases). There are 15 residues in the CDR3. The germline gives CDR1 SGHTA, CDR2 FQGNSA. Between the trimmed V and J ends, which lost 2 bases and 5 bases, there was a span of 15 bases.

The rearrangement joins TRBV7-2 to TRBJ1-3, with D unresolved. V was clipped by 1 base and J by 1 base, with 5 bases between them. The CDR3 is made up of 14 amino acids. Germline-derived CDR1 and CDR2 are SGHTA and FQGNSA. CDR3 nucleotides: TGTGCCAGCAGCTTAGAGCTATCTGGAAACACCATATATTTT. Its protein is CASSLELSGNTIYF.

J is TRBJ2-1 and V is TRBV10-3, with 7 bases aligning to TRBD2. V shed 4 bases and J 6 bases; nucleotides not matched to a gene: 15. This CDR3 has 17 residues. Looked up from germline, CDR1 is ENHRY and CDR2 is SYGVKD. DNA of the CDR3: TGTGCCATCAGTGGAGCGGGACGCCGGAAAACCTCCAATGAGCAGTTCTTC. Translating gives CAISGAGRRKTSNEQFF.

The chain links TRBV5-1 to TRBJ1-2, with TRBD1 identical over 9 bases. CDR1 SGHRS and CDR2 YFSETQ come from the germline V gene. The CDR3 has 15 amino acids. The ends lost 4 bases at V and 8 bases at J; junction bases unmatched: 12. The CDR3 reads CASSHTTGGWGGYTF. The CDR3 DNA reads TGCGCCAGCAGCCATACCACAGGGGGCTGGGGAGGCTACACCTTC.

The chain uses TRBV7-9 and TRBJ1-3, with D perhaps TRBD1 (6 bases). The germline gives CDR1 SEHNR, CDR2 FQNEAQ (reference sequence). The V end was cut by 2 bases, the J end by 0 bases, with 11 bases between. The CDR3 is made up of 16 amino acids. CDR3 in amino acids: CASSLTGGDSGNTIYF. CDR3 sequence (DNA): TGTGCCAGCAGCTTAACCGGGGGCGACTCTGGAAACACCATATATTTT.